The 27 T cell receptor beta chains below all came from one sample that was sequenced in a study of blood T cell repertoires in COVID-19. Method: immunoSEQ multiplex PCR; TCRdb's copy keeps in-frame clones and lacks some. Of approximately 260,000 clones listed, around 88% are singletons. The sample taken for sequencing was PBMCs or T cells enriched from blood (not recorded which). These receptors were collected from a woman in her forties with acute COVID-19.

V gene TRBV11-2 combines with J gene TRBJ1-3; a weak D match, TRBD1 (6 bases). CDR1 is SGHAT and CDR2 is FQNNGV in the germline V gene. The CDR3 extends over 16 amino acids. Trimming took 1 base from V and 8 from J, leaving 18 bases between them. In DNA, the CDR3 is TGTGCCAGCAGCTTAGTTGGGGGCTCACTGGGGGACACCATATATTTT. This encodes CASSLVGGSLGDTIYF.

The J gene is TRBJ2-1, the V gene TRBV18; 9 nucleotides line up with TRBD2. The V and J ends lost 6 bases and 8 bases, in that order; junction bases with no gene match: 20. In germline, CDR1 is KGHSH, CDR2 LQKENI. CDR3 length: 18 amino acids. Here the CDR3 DNA reads TGTGCCAGCTCTACGTCGGTTAATCGGGCGGGAGGGAGCCATGAGCAGTTCTTC. It codes for CASSTSVNRAGGSHEQFF.

V and J are TRBV7-6 and TRBJ1-3; perhaps TRBD1 as D (5 bases). The CDR3 loop spans 16 amino acids. The V end lost 2 bases, the J end lost 0 bases, and 11 bases lay between the germline ends. Germline CDR1 and CDR2: SGHVS and FNYEAQ. CDR3 DNA sequence: TGTGCCAGCAGCTTAATAGGGGACTCCTCTGGAAACACCATATATTTT. It yields the protein CASSLIGDSSGNTIYF.

This clone was seen just once. The chain carries TRBV9 and TRBJ1-1; D is unresolved. The germline V gene has CDR1 SGDLS and CDR2 YYNGEE. This CDR3 has 17 residues. V was cut by 0 bases and J by 0 bases, with 15 bases left in between. CDR3 in amino acids: CASSVGSSLQLNTEAFF. The CDR3 coding sequence is TGTGCCAGCAGCGTAGGGAGCTCTCTTCAGTTGAACACTGAAGCTTTCTTT.

The chain couples TRBV11-3 to TRBJ2-5; D is perhaps TRBD1 (6 bases). CDR3 length equals 14 residues. Germline V gene sequence: CDR1 SGHNT, CDR2 YENEEA. The V gene lost 6 bases and the J gene lost 0 bases, with 11 bases spanning the gap. The CDR3 sequence is CASSSGQNQETQYF. In nucleotides, the CDR3 is TGTGCCAGCAGTTCGGGACAAAACCAAGAGACCCAGTACTTC. Drawing the rest from reference TRBV11-3 and TRBJ2-5, the complete variable domain is EAGVVQSPRYKIIEKKQPVAFWCNPISGHNTLYWYLQNLGQGPELLIRYENEEAVDDSQLPKDRFSAERLKGVDSTLKIQPAELGDSAVYLCASSSGQNQETQYFGPGTRLLVL.

This chain connects TRBV7-9 to TRBJ1-3, with 7 positions matching TRBD1. The CDR3 covers 15 residues. Per germline, CDR1 SEHNR and CDR2 FQNEAQ (reference sequence). The V and J ends lost 5 bases and 1 base, in that order; junction bases with no gene match: 5. The chain's CDR3 is CASSPGQASGNTIYF. In nucleotides, the CDR3 is TGTGCCAGCAGCCCTGGACAGGCATCTGGAAACACCATATATTTT. The full variable domain, with the rest looked up from reference TRBV7-9 and TRBJ1-3, is DTGVSQNPRHKITKRGQNVTFRCDPISEHNRLYWYRQTLGQGPEFLTYFQNEAQLEKSRLLSDRFSAERPKGSFSTLEIQRTEQGDSAMYLCASSPGQASGNTIYFGEGSWLTVV.

V gene TRBV5-1 combines with J gene TRBJ2-7, with D possibly matching TRBD1 (6 bases). The CDR3 contains 12 residues. Germline V gene sequence: CDR1 SGHRS, CDR2 YFSETQ. Trimming took off 7 bases at V and 4 bases at J, with 12 bases between the two ends. The DNA of the CDR3 is TGCGCCAGCCGGGACATGATGTACGAGCAGTACTTC. It encodes CASRDMMYEQYF.

The rearrangement joins TRBV28 to TRBJ2-7; 14 bases align to TRBD2. The CDR3 covers 17 residues. The trim removed 5 bases at V and 7 bases at J, leaving 13 bases unmatched. Germline CDR1 reads MDHEN; CDR2 reads SYDVKM. CDR3 in amino acids: CASSPPGLAGVPREQYF. CDR3 nucleotides: TGTGCCAGCAGTCCGCCGGGACTAGCGGGAGTCCCCCGTGAGCAGTACTTC.

The V gene is TRBV5-1, the J gene TRBJ2-1; 9 bases are a match to TRBD2. The length of the CDR3 is 16 residues. Per the germline V gene, CDR1 is SGHRS and CDR2 is YFSETQ. J lost 6 bases, V lost 0 bases, and 7 bases had no gene match. This CDR3 is CASSLVAGAVFNEQFF. In DNA form, the CDR3 reads TGCGCCAGCAGCTTGGTAGCGGGAGCGGTATTCAATGAGCAGTTCTTC.

J is TRBJ1-6 and V is TRBV9; D gene unclear. Trimming pared 0 bases from V and 0 bases from J, leaving 7 bases between. The length of the CDR3 is 16 residues. Looked up from germline, CDR1 is SGDLS and CDR2 is YYNGEE. The CDR3 DNA reads TGTGCCAGCAGCGTAGGAGGGAGCTCCTATAATTCACCCCTCCACTTT. Its protein product is CASSVGGSSYNSPLHF.

The chain joins TRBV7-2 to TRBJ2-2; D unclear. Per the germline V gene, CDR1 is SGHTA and CDR2 is FQGNSA. The CDR3 extends over 15 amino acids. V lost 2 bases and J 8 bases, leaving 15 bases between the germline ends. Here the CDR3 DNA reads TGTGCCAGCAGCTTATTGCTCCCCGTTAGAGGGGAGCTGTTTTTT. Translating it yields CASSLLLPVRGELFF.

V is TRBV6-5 and J is TRBJ2-7; a weak D match, TRBD1 (5 bases). The CDR3 extends over 16 amino acids. Per the germline V gene, CDR1 is MNHEY and CDR2 is SVGAGI. Trimming took off 0 bases at V and 1 base at J, with 13 bases between the two ends. DNA of the CDR3: TGTGCCAGCAGTTACTCGGGCAGGGCTTTATCCTACGAGCAGTACTTC. Protein sequence: CASSYSGRALSYEQYF.

The V call is TRBV28, the J call TRBJ2-3; D is possibly TRBD1 (5 bases). Per the germline V gene, CDR1 is MDHEN and CDR2 is SYDVKM. V was trimmed by 3 bases and J by 6 bases, leaving 13 bases between them. CDR3 length: 14 amino acids. The CDR3 DNA is TGTGCCAGCAGTTTGCCCCACAAGGGGGATACGCAGTATTTT. It is translated as CASSLPHKGDTQYF.

The chain links TRBV19 to TRBJ1-5; 7 bases are shared with TRBD1. V lost 7 bases to trimming and J lost 7 bases; unmatched junction nucleotides: 10. Per germline, CDR1 LNHDA and CDR2 SQIVND (reference sequence). The CDR3 covers 14 residues. CDR3 sequence (DNA): TGTGCCAGTACCCAGGCACAGGGGAGCCAGCCCCAGCATTTT. This translates into CASTQAQGSQPQHF.

In its sample, this clone was seen a few times. The CDR3 DNA reads TGTGCCAGCAGTGCGGTCTCGATCACAGATACGCAGTATTTT. It encodes CASSAVSITDTQYF. This chain links TRBV2 with TRBJ2-3; D gene unclear. CDR1 is SNHLY and CDR2 is FYNNEI in the germline V gene. The V end lost 4 bases, the J end lost 2 bases, and 10 bases lay between the germline ends. The CDR3 runs to 14 residues.

The chain couples TRBV19 to TRBJ2-1, with 11 positions matching TRBD2. V was pared by 10 bases and J by 3 bases, with 5 bases of the junction left unmatched. The germline CDR1 and CDR2 sequences are LNHDA and SQIVND (reference sequence). The CDR3 is 14 residues long. The DNA for the CDR3 is TGTGCCACCTCTAGCGGGAGGAACTACAATGAGCAGTTCTTC. The encoded protein is CATSSGRNYNEQFF. Full variable domain (remainder filled in from reference TRBV19 and TRBJ2-1): DGGITQSPKYLFRKEGQNVTLSCEQNLNHDAMYWYRQDPGQGLRLIYYSQIVNDFQKGDIAEGYSVSREKKESFPLTVTSAQKNPTAFYLCATSSGRNYNEQFFGPGTRLTVL.

CDR3 DNA: TGTGCCAGCAGTGGGGGACTAGCGGGAGGGCCCCGCGAGCAGTACTTC. Translating it yields CASSGGLAGGPREQYF. The rearrangement joins TRBV6-1 to TRBJ2-7, with 16 bases fitting TRBD2. Germline V CDR1 and CDR2: MNHNS, SASEGT. V lost 4 bases to trimming and J lost 6 bases; unmatched junction nucleotides: 6. The CDR3 is 16 amino acids.

The J gene is TRBJ1-4, the V gene TRBV5-1; D may be TRBD1 (6 bases). The CDR3 runs 14 residues. The V end lost 3 bases, the J end lost 7 bases, and 13 bases lay between the germline ends. CDR1 and CDR2 from the germline V gene are SGHRS and YFSETQ. CDR3 protein: CASSSTGSSEKLFF. The CDR3 DNA sequence: TGCGCCAGCAGCTCGACAGGAAGTTCTGAAAAACTGTTTTTT.

This chain uses TRBV9 with TRBJ2-2; D may be TRBD1 (5 bases). Trimming cost V 0 bases and J 5 bases, with 5 bases left between them. Germline CDR1 reads SGDLS; CDR2 reads YYNGEE. The CDR3 sequence is 13 residues long. The CDR3 protein is CASSVGQTGELFF. CDR3 coding DNA: TGTGCCAGCAGCGTAGGACAGACCGGGGAGCTGTTTTTT.

This chain joins TRBV7-6 and TRBJ1-5; 7 bases align to TRBD1. Per germline, CDR1 SGHVS and CDR2 FNYEAQ. This CDR3 contains 16 residues. Losses at the gene ends were 3 bases for V and 6 bases for J; bases not matched to a gene: 11. The CDR3 sequence is CASSLTGRRSGQPQHF. The CDR3 nucleotides are TGTGCCAGCAGCTTGACAGGGCGCCGGTCAGGTCAGCCCCAGCATTTT.

V usage is TRBV11-2 and J usage is TRBJ2-1; 8 nucleotides match TRBD1. The CDR3 is made up of 19 amino acids. CDR1 is SGHAT, CDR2 FQNNGV, per germline. Unmatched junction bases numbered 12, after V lost 2 bases and J lost 0 bases. The CDR3 region has the DNA TGTGCCAGCAGCTTAAATTTGGGTGCCGGGACAGGCTCCTACAATGAGCAGTTCTTC. Translation: CASSLNLGAGTGSYNEQFF.

V is TRBV7-3 and J is TRBJ2-7, with TRBD2 matching 14 bases. The length of the CDR3 is 15 residues. The junction had 2 bases not matched to a gene; V was cut back by 5 bases and J by 2 bases. Germline V lookup: CDR1 SGHTA, CDR2 FQGTGA. CDR3 sequence reads: CASSLTSGRAYEQYF. The CDR3 DNA is TGTGCCAGCAGCCTGACTAGCGGGAGGGCCTACGAGCAGTACTTC.

This clone was observed once. The genes are TRBV19 and TRBJ2-7; 7 nucleotides match TRBD2. This CDR3 comprises 14 residues. The V gene end was trimmed by 3 bases and the J gene end by 3 bases; junction bases not matched to a gene: 5. CDR1 and CDR2 (germline): LNHDA, SQIVND (reference sequence). The CDR3 is CASSIFTSDYEQYF. The DNA of the CDR3 is TGTGCCAGTAGTATTTTCACTAGCGACTACGAGCAGTACTTC.

V is TRBV7-8 and J is TRBJ1-3; the D is unclear. CDR1 and CDR2 from the germline V gene are SGHVS and FQNEAQ. Trimming left V 7 bases short and J 1 base short, with 8 bases between. The CDR3 has 13 amino acids. The CDR3 bases are TGTGCCAGCACCCGGCTATCTGGAAACACCATATATTTT. Translation: CASTRLSGNTIYF.

V and J are TRBV4-1 and TRBJ1-1; weak D call: TRBD1 (6 bases). Germline CDR1 is MGHRA and CDR2 is YSYEKL. CDR3 length: 15 residues. The V and J ends lost 1 base and 4 bases respectively, with 13 bases between them. This CDR3 is CASSQALGAGTEAFF. The CDR3 region has the DNA TGCGCCAGCAGCCAAGCCTTGGGGGCCGGCACTGAAGCTTTCTTT.

V usage is TRBV11-3 and J usage is TRBJ2-1, with 10 bases matching TRBD2. Germline CDR1 and CDR2: SGHNT and YENEEA. The CDR3 is 18 amino acids. Losses at the gene ends were 2 bases for V and 8 bases for J; bases not matched to a gene: 15. The CDR3: CASSLSLAGEPLWYEQFF. In DNA, the CDR3 is TGTGCCAGCAGCTTATCCCTAGCGGGAGAACCCCTTTGGTATGAGCAGTTCTTC.

J is TRBJ1-2 and V is TRBV3-1 (or the pseudogene TRBV3-2); TRBD1 agrees at 9 bases. The germline gives CDR1 LGHDT, CDR2 YNNKEL (reference sequence). J was trimmed by 7 bases and V by 7 bases; bases with no gene match: 7. This CDR3 comprises 13 residues. CDR3 sequence reads: CASTSGQGFGYTF. The CDR3 nucleotides read TGTGCCAGCACCTCGGGACAGGGCTTTGGCTACACCTTC.